These 30 T cell receptor beta chains originate from one sample sequenced in a study of cytomegalovirus exposure and HLA in healthy donors (dated by TCRdb to about 2017). The library was obtained by the immunoSEQ multiplex PCR assay. A mixture of 60 forward primers for TCR Vbeta segments and 13 reverse primers for TCR Jbeta segments was used in the multiplex PCR. This immuneACCESS table, as held by TCRdb, lists in-frame sequences with V and J called but not all clones. Of the missing ones, under half trace to an unresolved V gene in checked studies; the others have no known cause. This sample's clone table shows around 44,000 clones. The ten largest clones add up to roughly 5.5% of the sample. The sample taken for sequencing was PBMCs. These receptors all come from a male donor in good health and CMV-seropositive.

The rearrangement uses TRBV7-8 and TRBJ2-2; a weak D match, TRBD1 (6 bases). This CDR3 has 15 residues. Between the trimmed V and J ends, which lost 6 bases and 1 base, there was a span of 12 bases. Looked up from germline, CDR1 is SGHVS and CDR2 is FQNEAQ. In DNA form, the CDR3 reads TGTGCCAGCAGAAGACCGGGACAGAACACCGGGGAGCTGTTTTTT. It codes for CASRRPGQNTGELFF. Full variable domain (remainder filled in from reference TRBV7-8 and TRBJ2-2): GAGVSQSPRYKVAKRGQDVALRCDPISGHVSLFWYQQALGQGPEFLTYFQNEAQLDKSGLPSDRFFAERPEGSVSTLKIQRTQQEDSAVYLCASRRPGQNTGELFFGEGSRLTVL.

CDR3 coding DNA: TGTGCCAGCAGCACACAGGGTAATGAGCAGTTCTTC. Its translation is CASSTQGNEQFF. V gene TRBV7-2 combines with J gene TRBJ2-1; D might be TRBD1 (6 bases). The CDR3 spans 12 residues. Trimming removed 5 bases at V and 7 bases at J, with 9 bases between. Germline CDR1 and CDR2: SGHTA and FQGNSA.

The CDR3 sequence is CASRERTDHFSGNTIYF. The CDR3 bases are TGTGCCAGCAGGGAAAGGACAGACCATTTCTCTGGAAACACCATATATTTT. The rearrangement links TRBV6-1 to TRBJ1-3; possibly TRBD1 for D (6 bases). Germline V CDR1 and CDR2: MNHNS, SASEGT. V dropped 6 bases and J dropped 0 bases, with 18 bases sitting between them. The CDR3 contains 17 residues.

The chain links TRBV7-9 to TRBJ1-2; D is ambiguous. The germline V gene encodes CDR1 SEHNR and CDR2 FQNEAQ (reference sequence). The V gene lost 4 bases and the J gene lost 2 bases, with 8 bases spanning the gap. This CDR3 contains 13 residues. CDR3 loop: CASSYDWNYGYTF. The CDR3 region has the DNA TGTGCCAGCAGCTACGACTGGAACTATGGCTACACCTTC.

The V gene is TRBV19, the J gene TRBJ1-1; 9 bases align to TRBD1. The CDR3 runs 16 residues. Germline CDR1 is LNHDA and CDR2 is SQIVND (reference sequence). V gave up 5 bases and J gave up 5 bases; unmatched junction bases: 12. CDR3 region: CASSGIAYRGPTEAFF. Here the CDR3 DNA reads TGTGCCAGTAGTGGAATTGCGTACAGGGGGCCGACTGAAGCTTTCTTT.

This chain connects TRBV5-6 to TRBJ1-1; TRBD1 is a possible D gene (5 bases). The ends were cut back, 3 bases at V and 0 bases at J, with 15 bases in the middle. The CDR3 extends over 16 amino acids. Germline assignment: CDR1 SGHDT and CDR2 YYEEEE. The CDR3 here is CASSYDRNYMNTEAFF. Here the CDR3 DNA reads TGTGCCAGCAGCTATGACAGAAATTACATGAACACTGAAGCTTTCTTT.

The rearrangement joins TRBV15 to TRBJ1-5; D is perhaps TRBD1 (5 bases). CDR3 length equals 13 residues. CDR1 and CDR2 (germline): LNHNV, YYDKDF (reference sequence). V lost 8 bases, J lost 3 bases, and 11 bases lay in between. CDR3 DNA sequence: TGTGCCACCTCGGGGGTAAACAATCAGCCCCAGCATTTT. The encoded protein is CATSGVNNQPQHF.

This chain uses TRBV2 with TRBJ2-3, with TRBD2 matching 15 bases. This CDR3 contains 17 residues. CDR1 is SNHLY and CDR2 is FYNNEI in the germline V gene. The V and J ends lost 7 bases and 3 bases, in that order; junction bases with no gene match: 8. The CDR3 nucleotides are TGTGCCAGCAAGGTCCGGACTAGCGGGGGGGCGACAGATACGCAGTATTTT. Amino acid sequence: CASKVRTSGGATDTQYF.

This chain uses TRBV29-1 with TRBJ1-2; 7 positions match TRBD1. Germline assignment: CDR1 SQVTM and CDR2 ANQGSEA. Unmatched junction bases numbered 6, after V lost 7 bases and J lost 4 bases. The CDR3 spans 12 residues. CDR3 in DNA: TGCAGCGCCCCGGACAGGCCCTATGGCTACACCTTC. Its protein is CSAPDRPYGYTF. The full variable domain, its missing parts supplied by reference TRBV29-1 and TRBJ1-2, is SAVISQKPSRDICQRGTSLTIQCQVDSQVTMMFWYRQQPGQSLTLIATANQGSEATYESGFVIDKFPISRPNLTFSTLTVSNMSPEDSSIYLCSAPDRPYGYTFGSGTRLTVV.

This chain connects TRBV11-2 to TRBJ1-5, with 8 bases matching TRBD1. Germline loops: CDR1 SGHAT, CDR2 FQNNGV. Trimming took 4 bases from V and 0 from J; bases not matched to a gene: 8. This CDR3 is 17 amino acids long. CDR3 sequence: CASSSPDRAVSNQPQHF. In nucleotides, the CDR3 is TGTGCCAGCAGCTCTCCGGACAGGGCTGTTAGCAATCAGCCCCAGCATTTT.

The V gene is TRBV4-3, the J gene TRBJ2-5; 11 bases are a match to TRBD1. The J call is doubtful: the DNA matches TRBJ2-7 better. The CDR3 spans 15 residues. Germline V gives CDR1 LGHNA, CDR2 YSLEER. CDR3 DNA: TGCGCCAGCAGCCAAGGGGGACAGGGGGTCGGCGAGCAGTACTTC. Protein: CASSQGGQGVGEQYF.

CDR3 nucleotide sequence: TGCGCCAGCAGCCAAGTTGGCAGTACCAACTATGGCTACACCTTC. It is translated as CASSQVGSTNYGYTF. The V gene is TRBV4-1, the J gene TRBJ1-2; D not certain. The length of the CDR3 is 15 residues. The germline gives CDR1 MGHRA, CDR2 YSYEKL. The ends were cut back, 1 base at V and 2 bases at J, with 11 bases in the middle.

The chain employs TRBV2 and TRBJ2-1; D ambiguous. The CDR3 covers 13 residues. Germline V gene lookup returns CDR1 SNHLY and CDR2 FYNNEI. The germline V and J ends were trimmed by 4 bases and 8 bases, with 12 bases remaining between them. CDR3 nucleotides: TGTGCCAGCAGTGTGACATTGGTGGATGAGCAGTTCTTC. Protein sequence: CASSVTLVDEQFF.

The chain is built from TRBV27 and TRBJ2-7; 10 bases are shared with TRBD1. This CDR3 is 15 amino acids long. Trimming removed 3 bases from V and 3 bases from J; junction bases left unmatched: 5. The germline gives CDR1 MNHEY, CDR2 SMNVEV (reference sequence). The DNA for the CDR3 is TGTGCCAGCAGTTTTGCCCGGACAGGGGGCTACGAGCAGTACTTC. It specifies CASSFARTGGYEQYF.

This chain joins TRBV28 and TRBJ2-3; D is possibly TRBD2 (6 bases). The V and J ends lost 8 bases and 4 bases respectively, with 19 bases between them. The CDR3 is made up of 15 amino acids. Germline CDR1 reads MDHEN; CDR2 reads SYDVKM. CDR3: CASRDAGLIADTQYF. CDR3 DNA sequence: TGTGCCAGCCGGGATGCGGGGTTAATCGCAGATACGCAGTATTTT. Based on the CDR3 plus reference TRBV28 and TRBJ2-3, the full variable domain is DVKVTQSSRYLVKRTGEKVFLECVQDMDHENMFWYRQDPGLGLRLIYFSYDVKMKEKGDIPEGYSVSREKKERFSLILESASTNQTSMYLCASRDAGLIADTQYFGPGTRLTVL.

The chain combines TRBV4-1 with TRBJ2-5; 7 nucleotides agree with TRBD1. Germline values: CDR1 MGHRA, CDR2 YSYEKL. Trimming took 0 bases from V and 2 from J; bases not matched to a gene: 3. The CDR3 runs 15 residues. The chain's CDR3 is CASSQDPGQQETQYF. The CDR3 DNA sequence: TGCGCCAGCAGCCAAGACCCGGGACAGCAAGAGACCCAGTACTTC.

This chain links TRBV9 with TRBJ1-2; D is unclear. The V and J ends lost 0 bases and 0 bases respectively, with 18 bases between them. The CDR3 has 18 amino acids. Germline V gene lookup returns CDR1 SGDLS and CDR2 YYNGEE. CDR3 sequence: CASSVANGTTSANYGYTF. Here the CDR3 DNA reads TGTGCCAGCAGCGTAGCTAATGGCACGACATCAGCTAACTATGGCTACACCTTC.

This rearrangement joins TRBV28 to TRBJ1-2; unclear D gene. Germline loops: CDR1 MDHEN, CDR2 SYDVKM. With 7 bases removed from V and 7 bases from J, the gap between germline ends came to 13 bases. There are 12 residues in the CDR3. CDR3: CASTRSGRGYTF. CDR3 in DNA: TGTGCCAGCACCCGCTCCGGTCGTGGCTACACCTTC.

The V and J genes are TRBV9 and TRBJ2-3, with 8 bases that match TRBD2. The CDR3 length is 17 residues. Germline CDR1 is SGDLS and CDR2 is YYNGEE. V lost 4 bases and J lost 2; bases outside the gene matches: 12. DNA for the CDR3: TGTGCCAGCAGCCCCAGCCTGAGCGGGGGATTCACAGATACGCAGTATTTT. Translated, it gives CASSPSLSGGFTDTQYF. Variable domain in full (rest from reference TRBV9 and TRBJ2-3): DSGVTQTPKHLITATGQRVTLRCSPRSGDLSVYWYQQSLDQGLQFLIQYYNGEERAKGNILERFSAQQFPDLHSELNLSSLELGDSALYFCASSPSLSGGFTDTQYFGPGTRLTVL.

The V and J genes are TRBV6-5 and TRBJ2-3, with D hard to call. This CDR3 comprises 14 residues. CDR1 is MNHEY, CDR2 SVGAGI, per germline. The germline V and J ends were trimmed by 2 bases and 2 bases, with 8 bases remaining between them. The CDR3 sequence: CASSYGLYTDTQYF. The CDR3 region has the DNA TGTGCCAGCAGTTACGGGCTCTACACAGATACGCAGTATTTT.

This rearrangement joins TRBV7-9 to TRBJ2-2, with D perhaps TRBD2 (6 bases). Per the germline V gene, CDR1 is SEHNR and CDR2 is FQNEAQ (reference sequence). CDR3 size: 13 residues. Trimming took off 9 bases at V and 2 bases at J, with 10 bases between the two ends. The CDR3 here is CARGGVNTGELFF. The CDR3 region has the DNA TGTGCCAGGGGCGGGGTCAACACCGGGGAGCTGTTTTTT.

The chain joins TRBV6-1 to TRBJ2-2, with unresolved D. The CDR3 is made up of 11 amino acids. Trimming removed 5 bases from V and 5 bases from J, with 3 bases in between. Looked up from germline, CDR1 is MNHNS and CDR2 is SASEGT. The CDR3 region is CASSTTGELFF. The CDR3 bases are TGTGCCAGCAGTACTACCGGGGAGCTGTTTTTT.

The J gene is TRBJ1-2, the V gene TRBV15; no definite D call. V dropped 0 bases and J dropped 2 bases, with 13 bases sitting between them. The V gene's germline CDR1 is LNHNV and CDR2 YYDKDF (reference sequence). The CDR3 contains 16 residues. CDR3 region: CATSRDWASANYGYTF. The CDR3 bases are TGTGCCACCAGCAGAGATTGGGCCAGTGCAAACTATGGCTACACCTTC.

J is TRBJ2-3 and V is TRBV30; 7 nucleotides line up with TRBD2. Germline lookup yields CDR1 GTSNPN and CDR2 SVGIG (reference sequence). The CDR3 length is 14 residues. After removal of 4 bases from V and 1 base from J, the junction contained 5 bases not matched to a gene. CDR3 amino acids: CAWKGLAGTDTQYF. In DNA, the CDR3 is TGTGCCTGGAAGGGTCTAGCGGGCACAGATACGCAGTATTTT.

V is TRBV4-1 and J is TRBJ1-5; TRBD1 matches 8 bases. The junction had 5 bases not matched to a gene; V was cut back by 1 base and J by 6 bases. Per the germline V gene, CDR1 is MGHRA and CDR2 is YSYEKL. This CDR3 contains 15 residues. Written as DNA, the CDR3 is TGCGCCAGCAGCCAAGCGCAGGGGGCATTTCAGCCCCAGCATTTT. Protein: CASSQAQGAFQPQHF.

V is TRBV18 and J is TRBJ1-2, with unresolved D. The CDR3 length is 14 residues. Germline V gene lookup returns CDR1 KGHSH and CDR2 LQKENI. Trimming pared 0 bases from V and 3 bases from J, leaving 8 bases between. CDR3 region: CASSPPAGDYGYTF. The CDR3 DNA follows: TGTGCCAGCTCACCACCGGCGGGTGACTATGGCTACACCTTC.

The rearrangement joins TRBV28 to TRBJ2-1; 8 nucleotides align to TRBD2. Losses at the gene ends were 4 bases for V and 10 bases for J; bases not matched to a gene: 9. In germline, CDR1 is MDHEN, CDR2 SYDVKM. This CDR3 has 14 residues. CDR3 amino acids: CASSSRGGFEEQFF. CDR3 coding DNA: TGTGCCAGCAGTTCCCGGGGGGGCTTCGAGGAGCAGTTCTTC.

The chain uses TRBV7-2 and TRBJ2-1; 7 bases fit TRBD1. The CDR3 contains 14 residues. The ends lost 2 bases at V and 7 bases at J; junction bases unmatched: 5. Germline V gives CDR1 SGHTA, CDR2 FQGNSA. This CDR3 is CASSLRGRVNEQFF. In DNA form, the CDR3 reads TGTGCCAGCAGCTTAAGGGGGCGGGTGAATGAGCAGTTCTTC.

The chain uses TRBV27 and TRBJ1-1; 7 nucleotides agree with TRBD1. The CDR3 consists of 11 residues. Trimming removed 8 bases from V and 11 bases from J; junction bases left unmatched: 8. Germline values: CDR1 MNHEY, CDR2 SMNVEV (reference sequence). The DNA for the CDR3 is TGTGCCAGCTCTTTTGGGACAGAGGCTTTCTTT. This gives the protein CASSFGTEAFF.

CDR3 DNA sequence: TGTGCCAGCGAAGGGGACACAGATACGCAGTATTTT. This sequence encodes CASEGDTDTQYF. The chain employs TRBV5-6 and TRBJ2-3, with D possibly TRBD1 on 5 matching bases. V was pared by 7 bases and J by 2 bases, with 8 bases between. Germline V lookup: CDR1 SGHDT, CDR2 YYEEEE. The CDR3 contains 12 residues.